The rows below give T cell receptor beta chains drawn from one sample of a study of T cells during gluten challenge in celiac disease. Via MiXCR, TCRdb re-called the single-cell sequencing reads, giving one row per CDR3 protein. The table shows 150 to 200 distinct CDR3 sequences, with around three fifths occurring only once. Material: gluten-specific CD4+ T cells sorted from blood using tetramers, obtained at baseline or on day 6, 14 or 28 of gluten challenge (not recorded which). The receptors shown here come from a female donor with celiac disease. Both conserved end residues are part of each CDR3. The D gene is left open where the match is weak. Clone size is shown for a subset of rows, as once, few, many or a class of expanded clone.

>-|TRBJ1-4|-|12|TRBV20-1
TGCAGTGTAGGCCCAGGGGATGAAAAACTGTTTTTT
CSVGPGDEKLFF
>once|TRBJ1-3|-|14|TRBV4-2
TGTGCCAGCAGCCAGCCCGGACCCGGAAACACCATATATTTT
CASSQPGPGNTIYF
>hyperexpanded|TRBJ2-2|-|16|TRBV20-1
TGCAGTGCTAGAGATAGGGCAGGGTTGAACACCGGGGAGCTGTTTTTT
CSARDRAGLNTGELFF
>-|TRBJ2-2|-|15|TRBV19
TGTGCCAGTAGTATAGCGGGAGTGTACACCGGGGAGCTGTTTTTT
CASSIAGVYTGELFF
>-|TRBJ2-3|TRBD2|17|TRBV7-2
TGTGCCAGCAGCTTAGGAATGGCGGGGGGTGCCACAGATACGCAGTATTTT
CASSLGMAGGATDTQYF
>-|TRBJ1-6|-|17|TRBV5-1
TGCGCCAGCAGCTCCTCCGACAGGTGGCGATCTAATTCACCCTTCCACTTT
CASSSSDRWRSNSPFHF
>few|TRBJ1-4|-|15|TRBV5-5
TGTGCCAGCAGTCCCGCATCCACACAGGGAGAAAAACTGTTTTTT
CASSPASTQGEKLFF
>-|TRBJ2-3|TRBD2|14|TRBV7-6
TGTGCCAGCAGCTGGCTAGCGGGCACAGATACGCAGTATTTT
CASSWLAGTDTQYF
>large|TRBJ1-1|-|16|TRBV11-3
TGTGCCAGCAGCTTAGCGAGCCCTGGCTCAGGCGCTGAAGCTTTCTTT
CASSLASPGSGAEAFF
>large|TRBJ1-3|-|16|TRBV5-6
TGTGCCAACACCCAGAGGGTAGAGTACTCTGGAAACACCATATATTTT
CANTQRVEYSGNTIYF
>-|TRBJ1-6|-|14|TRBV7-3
TGTGCCAGCAGCTTAGACCCCTGGGGTTCACCCCCCCACTTT
CASSLDPWGSPPHF
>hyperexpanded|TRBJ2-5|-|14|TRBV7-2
TGTGCCAGCAGCTTAAGGCCAGGGGGGGAGACCCAGTACTTC
CASSLRPGGETQYF
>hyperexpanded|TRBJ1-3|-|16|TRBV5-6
TGTGCCAGCACCCAGAGGGTAGAGTACTCTGGAAACACCATATATTTT
CASTQRVEYSGNTIYF
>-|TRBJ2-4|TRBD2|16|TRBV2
TGTGCCAGCAGCCTACTAGCGGGAGTTTGGCAAAACATTCAGTACTTC
CASSLLAGVWQNIQYF
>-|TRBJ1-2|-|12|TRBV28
TGTGCCAGCAGTTCGGCATCACGGGGCTACACCTTC
CASSSASRGYTF
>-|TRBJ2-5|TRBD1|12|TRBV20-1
TGCAGTGCTAGCCAGGGGGAAGAGACCCAGTACTTC
CSASQGEETQYF
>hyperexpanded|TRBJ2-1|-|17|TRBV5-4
TGTGCCAGCAGCTTGAAGCAGGGCCCAGGGGACTACAATGAGCAGTTCTTC
CASSLKQGPGDYNEQFF
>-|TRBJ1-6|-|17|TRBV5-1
TGCGCCAGCAGCTCCTCCGACAGGTGGCGATCTAATTCACCCCTCCACTTT
CASSSSDRWRSNSPLHF
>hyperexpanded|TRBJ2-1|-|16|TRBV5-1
TGCGCCAGCAGCATTACGACAGGCGGGGGATCCAATGAGCAGTTCTTC
CASSITTGGGSNEQFF
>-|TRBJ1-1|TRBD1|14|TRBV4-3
TGCGCCAGCAGCCGCGGACAGGGTGTGACTGAAGCTTTCTTT
CASSRGQGVTEAFF
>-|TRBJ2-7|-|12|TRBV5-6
TGTGCCAGCAGCTTGTTCGCGGTTGAGCAGTACTTC
CASSLFAVEQYF
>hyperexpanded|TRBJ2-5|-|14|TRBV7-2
TGTGCCAGCAGCGTCAGGGTGTACCAAGAGACCCAGTACTTC
CASSVRVYQETQYF
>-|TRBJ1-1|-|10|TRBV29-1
TGCAGCGGTTTTGACACTGAAGCTTTCTTT
CSGFDTEAFF
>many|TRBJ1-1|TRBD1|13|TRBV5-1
TGCGCCAGCAGCTGGGGGACAGGGGGCTTCGCTTTCTTT
CASSWGTGGFAFF
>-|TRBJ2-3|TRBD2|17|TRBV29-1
TGCAGCGTCATACCGGGACTAGCGGGGTACGGCACAGATACGCAGTATTTT
CSVIPGLAGYGTDTQYF
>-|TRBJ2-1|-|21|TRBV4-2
TGTGCCAGCAGCCAGGATTTACTCCGCGATGCTCGGATGTTCCCCTACAATGAGCAGTTCTTC
CASSQDLLRDARMFPYNEQFF
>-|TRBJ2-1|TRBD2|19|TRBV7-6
TGTGCCAGCAGCTTAGAGGGACGGACTAGCCCTAGGGGCTACAATGAGCAGTTCTTC
CASSLEGRTSPRGYNEQFF
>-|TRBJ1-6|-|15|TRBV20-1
TGCAGTGCCCCGACCGGAAACGGCTATAATTCACCCCTCCACTTT
CSAPTGNGYNSPLHF
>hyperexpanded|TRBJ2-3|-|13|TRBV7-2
TGTGCCAGCAGCATTAGACCTACGGATACGCAGTATTTT
CASSIRPTDTQYF
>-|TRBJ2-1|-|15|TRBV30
TGTGCCTGGAGTGTACGGGCATGGGAGTCGGGTGAGCAGTTCTTC
CAWSVRAWESGEQFF
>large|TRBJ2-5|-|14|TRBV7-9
TGTGCCAGCAGCTTCGATACCGGAGGTGAGACCCAGTACTTC
CASSFDTGGETQYF
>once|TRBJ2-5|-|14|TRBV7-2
TGTGCCAGCAACCCCGGCCTTTTAGGAGAGACCCAGTACTTC
CASNPGLLGETQYF
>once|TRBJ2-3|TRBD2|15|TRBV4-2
TGTGCCAGCAGCCTGGGAGGGAGGGGCACAGATACGCAGTATTTT
CASSLGGRGTDTQYF
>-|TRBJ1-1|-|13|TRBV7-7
TGTGCTAGCAGCTTGTGGGAAAACACTGAAGCTTTCTTT
CASSLWENTEAFF
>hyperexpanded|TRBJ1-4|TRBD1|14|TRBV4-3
TGCGCCAGCAGCCAGGACAGGTTTAATGAAAAACTGTTTTTT
CASSQDRFNEKLFF
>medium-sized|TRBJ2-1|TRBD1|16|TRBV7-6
TGTGCCAGCAGCGCAGTAGTCAGACAGGGGGCAAATGAGCAGTTCTTC
CASSAVVRQGANEQFF
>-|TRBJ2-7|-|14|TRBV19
TGTGCCAGTAGTATAACGGGACTCTCCTACGAGCAGTACTTC
CASSITGLSYEQYF
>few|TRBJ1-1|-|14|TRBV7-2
TGTGCCAGCAGCTTCTCTGGGGGTATCACTGAAGCTTTCTTT
CASSFSGGITEAFF
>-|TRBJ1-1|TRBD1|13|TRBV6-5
TGTGCCAGCAGGACAGGGCGCAACACTGAAGCTTTCTTT
CASRTGRNTEAFF
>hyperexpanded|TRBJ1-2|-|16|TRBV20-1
TGCAGTGTGGGGGGAACCGAAGACCTCTATAACTATGGCTACACCTTC
CSVGGTEDLYNYGYTF
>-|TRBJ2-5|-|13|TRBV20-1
TGCAGTGCTAGGGGGGAAGATTGGGAGACCCAGTACTTC
CSARGEDWETQYF
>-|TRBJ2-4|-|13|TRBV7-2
TGTGCCAGCAGCTCCCGTGGGGGGAACATTCAGTACTTC
CASSSRGGNIQYF
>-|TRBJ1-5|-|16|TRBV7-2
TGTGCCAGCAGCTTATCGGCGGGGCATGGCAATCAGCCCCAGCATTTT
CASSLSAGHGNQPQHF
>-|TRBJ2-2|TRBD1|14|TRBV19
TGTGCCAGTAGTCGACAGGGCGTTACCGGGGAGCTGTTTTTT
CASSRQGVTGELFF
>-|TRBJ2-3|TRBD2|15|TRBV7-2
TGTGCCAGCAGCTTGCGGAGCGGGGACACAGATACGCAGTATTTT
CASSLRSGDTDTQYF
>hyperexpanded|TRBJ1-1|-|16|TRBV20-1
TGCAGTGCTAGAGATCTACCAGAGGGTGCCGTCACTGAAGCTTTCTTT
CSARDLPEGAVTEAFF
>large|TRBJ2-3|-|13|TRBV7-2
TGTACCAGCAGCCTCCGTAGCACAGATACGCAGTATTTT
CTSSLRSTDTQYF
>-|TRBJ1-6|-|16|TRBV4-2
TGTGCCAGCACCCTGTCTGGGAGCTCCTATAATTCACCCCTCCACTTT
CASTLSGSSYNSPLHF